These 10 T cell receptor beta chains came from one sample sequenced in a study of beta chain features in type 1 diabetes. Sequencing targeted expressed TCRB transcripts, as all isolated RNA had been reverse transcribed. Here immunoSEQ multiplex PCR was the method, and the copy in TCRdb shows in-frame clones only, minus some. The sample yields 200,000 to 250,000 clones, about a tenth seen once. Sequenced material: central memory CD4+ T cells from blood. The receptor set was obtained from a man between 18 and 35 years old in good health.

V and J are TRBV30 and TRBJ2-3, with D possibly called TRBD1 or TRBD2 (6 bases each). The CDR3 runs 13 residues. V lost 5 bases and J 0 bases, leaving 9 bases between the germline ends. Germline loops: CDR1 GTSNPN, CDR2 SVGIG (reference sequence). The CDR3 region is CAWEGGSTDTQYF. The CDR3 bases are TGTGCCTGGGAGGGGGGAAGCACAGATACGCAGTATTTT.

This clone was observed a handful of times. V is TRBV7-2 and J is TRBJ2-1; D might be TRBD1 (6 bases). Looked up from germline, CDR1 is SGHTA and CDR2 is FQGNSA. CDR3 size: 13 residues. Trimming pared 4 bases from V and 8 bases from J, leaving 12 bases between. The CDR3: CASSSNRAYEQFF. The DNA of the CDR3 is TGTGCCAGCAGCTCGAACAGGGCATATGAGCAGTTCTTC.

This clone came up a few times. The rearrangement uses TRBV7-2 and TRBJ2-5; 7 bases agree with TRBD1. CDR3 size: 14 residues. The V and J ends lost 4 bases and 5 bases, in that order; junction bases with no gene match: 7. Germline CDR1 and CDR2: SGHTA and FQGNSA. As DNA, the CDR3 is TGTGCCAGCAGCTATAACAGGGGAAAGGAGACCCAGTACTTC. This codes for CASSYNRGKETQYF.

This clone was seen only a few times. The chain combines TRBV7-2 with TRBJ2-7; a possible D gene is TRBD2 (6 bases). The CDR3 contains 18 residues. Germline V lookup: CDR1 SGHTA, CDR2 FQGNSA. Trimming pared 6 bases from V and 3 bases from J, leaving 27 bases between. In DNA form, the CDR3 reads TGTGCCAGCAGGTTTAGCCCCCTGGGCGGGGTAGGGGACTACGAGCAGTACTTC. Its translation: CASRFSPLGGVGDYEQYF.

This clone has just a few counts. J is TRBJ1-2 and V is TRBV29-1; 10 nucleotides agree with TRBD1. CDR3 length: 13 residues. Germline V gene lookup returns CDR1 SQVTM and CDR2 ANQGSEA. Germline trimming cut 1 base from V and 8 bases from J; bases unmatched to any gene: 4. The CDR3 here is CSVEGGTGEGYTF. DNA for the CDR3: TGCAGCGTTGAAGGAGGGACAGGGGAAGGCTACACCTTC.

This clone was observed a few times. The V call is TRBV30, the J call TRBJ2-3; the D call may be TRBD1 or TRBD2 (5 bases each). Trimming shortened V by 4 bases and J by 0 bases, and 11 bases separated the two germline ends. This CDR3 has 14 residues. Germline V lookup: CDR1 GTSNPN, CDR2 SVGIG (reference sequence). CDR3 sequence reads: CAWNRDQSTDTQYF. Here the CDR3 DNA reads TGTGCCTGGAACCGGGACCAGAGCACAGATACGCAGTATTTT.

In its sample, this clone was seen many times. The V gene is TRBV6-1, the J gene TRBJ2-7; 8 positions agree with TRBD2. This CDR3 has 13 residues. V lost 4 bases, J lost 6 bases, and 5 bases stayed unmatched. Germline V CDR1 and CDR2: MNHNS, SASEGT. The DNA for the CDR3 is TGTGCCAGCAGTGTCGGGCGGGAGGCCGAGCAGTACTTC. Protein product: CASSVGREAEQYF.

The J gene is TRBJ2-7, the V gene TRBV27; D unresolved. V was cut by 6 bases and J by 4 bases, with 16 bases left in between. CDR3 length equals 14 residues. Germline CDR1 MNHEY, CDR2 SMNVEV (reference sequence). The CDR3 DNA sequence: TGTGCCAGCAGCTTCGATGGGAAATTGTACGAGCAGTACTTC. This codes for CASSFDGKLYEQYF.

This clone was found a few times. The chain's CDR3 is CASRALASPEKLFF. The CDR3 DNA reads as TGTGCCAGCAGAGCTCTGGCCTCGCCGGAAAAACTGTTTTTT. V and J are TRBV6-5 and TRBJ1-4; D is uncertain. The CDR3 sequence is 14 residues long. Per the germline V gene, CDR1 is MNHEY and CDR2 is SVGAGI. Between the trimmed V and J ends, which lost 6 bases and 8 bases, there was a span of 16 bases.

The CDR3 nucleotides are TGTGCCAGCAGTACCAACCAGCGTGAAGCTTTCTTT. Translation: CASSTNQREAFF. This chain uses TRBV28 with TRBJ1-1; no definite D call. CDR1 is MDHEN and CDR2 is SYDVKM in the germline V gene. V shed 5 bases and J shed 7 bases, with 11 bases lying between them. The length of the CDR3 is 12 residues.